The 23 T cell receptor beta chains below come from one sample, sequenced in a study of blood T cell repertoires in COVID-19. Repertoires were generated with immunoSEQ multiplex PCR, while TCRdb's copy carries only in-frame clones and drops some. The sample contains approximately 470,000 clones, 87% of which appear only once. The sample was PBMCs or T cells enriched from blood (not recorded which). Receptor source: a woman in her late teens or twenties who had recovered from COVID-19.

The CDR3 nucleotides are TGTGCCAGCAGTCCCCGGACAGAGAACACTGAAGCTTTCTTT. Protein: CASSPRTENTEAFF. The chain employs TRBV2 and TRBJ1-1, with a possible D match to TRBD1 (6 bases). The germline V gene encodes CDR1 SNHLY and CDR2 FYNNEI. The CDR3 is made up of 14 amino acids. V was trimmed by 5 bases and J by 1 base, leaving 11 bases between them.

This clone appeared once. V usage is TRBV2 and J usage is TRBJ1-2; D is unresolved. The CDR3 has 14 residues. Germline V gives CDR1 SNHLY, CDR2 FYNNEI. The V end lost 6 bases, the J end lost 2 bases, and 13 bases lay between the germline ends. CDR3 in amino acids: CASRMGRINYGYTF. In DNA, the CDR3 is TGTGCCAGCAGGATGGGCAGAATAAACTATGGCTACACCTTC.

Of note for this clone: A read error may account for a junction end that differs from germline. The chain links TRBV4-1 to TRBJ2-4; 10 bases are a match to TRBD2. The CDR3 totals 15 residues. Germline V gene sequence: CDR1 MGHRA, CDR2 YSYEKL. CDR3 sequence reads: CASSPLAGAINIQYF. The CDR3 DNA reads TGCGCCAGCAGCCCCCTAGCGGGGGCCATAAACATTCAGTACTTC.

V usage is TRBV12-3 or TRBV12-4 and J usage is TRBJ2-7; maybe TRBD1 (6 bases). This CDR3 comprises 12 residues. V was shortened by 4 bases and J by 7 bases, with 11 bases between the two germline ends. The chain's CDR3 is CASSSDSGEQYF. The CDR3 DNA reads TGTGCCAGCAGTTCGGACAGTGGGGAGCAGTACTTC.

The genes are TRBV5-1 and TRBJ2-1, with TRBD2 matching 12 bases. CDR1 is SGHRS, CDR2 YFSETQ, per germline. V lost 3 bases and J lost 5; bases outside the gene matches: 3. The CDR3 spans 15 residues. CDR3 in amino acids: CASSWTSGVDNEQFF. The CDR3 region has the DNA TGCGCCAGCAGCTGGACTAGCGGGGTAGACAATGAGCAGTTCTTC.

The CDR3 DNA sequence: TGTGCCAGTAGTGTACAGGGAACCCCCTACAATGAGCAGTTCTTC. Translated, it gives CASSVQGTPYNEQFF. The rearrangement joins TRBV19 to TRBJ2-1; possibly TRBD1 for D (6 bases). V was cut by 5 bases and J by 2 bases, with 13 bases left in between. The germline V gene encodes CDR1 LNHDA and CDR2 SQIVND (reference sequence). The CDR3 sequence is 15 residues long.

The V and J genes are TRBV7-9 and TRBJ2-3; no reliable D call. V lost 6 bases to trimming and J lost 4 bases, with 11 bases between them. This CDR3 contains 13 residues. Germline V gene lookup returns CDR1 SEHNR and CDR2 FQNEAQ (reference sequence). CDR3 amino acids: CASSPGVADTQYF. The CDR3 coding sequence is TGTGCCAGCAGTCCCGGAGTAGCAGATACGCAGTATTTT. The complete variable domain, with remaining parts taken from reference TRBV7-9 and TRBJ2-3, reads DTGVSQNPRHKITKRGQNVTFRCDPISEHNRLYWYRQTLGQGPEFLTYFQNEAQLEKSRLLSDRFSAERPKGSFSTLEIQRTEQGDSAMYLCASSPGVADTQYFGPGTRLTVL.

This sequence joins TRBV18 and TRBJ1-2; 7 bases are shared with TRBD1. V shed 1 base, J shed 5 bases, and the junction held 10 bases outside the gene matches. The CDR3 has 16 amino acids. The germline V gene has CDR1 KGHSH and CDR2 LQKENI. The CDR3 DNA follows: TGTGCCAGCTCACCACGCATCGGACAGGAGGGTTATGGCTACACCTTC. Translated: CASSPRIGQEGYGYTF.

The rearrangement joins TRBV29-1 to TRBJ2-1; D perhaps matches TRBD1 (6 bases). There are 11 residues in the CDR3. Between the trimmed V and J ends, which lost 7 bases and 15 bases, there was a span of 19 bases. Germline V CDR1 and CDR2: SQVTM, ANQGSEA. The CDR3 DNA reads TGCAGCGCTAGGGACACTTCTTACGGGTTCTTC. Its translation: CSARDTSYGFF.

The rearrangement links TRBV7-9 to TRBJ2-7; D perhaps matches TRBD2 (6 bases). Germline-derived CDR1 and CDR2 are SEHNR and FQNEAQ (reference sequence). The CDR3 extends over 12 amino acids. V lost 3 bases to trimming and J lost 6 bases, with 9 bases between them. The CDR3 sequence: CASSLGGSEQYF. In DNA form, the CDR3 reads TGTGCCAGCAGCTTGGGAGGCTCCGAGCAGTACTTC.

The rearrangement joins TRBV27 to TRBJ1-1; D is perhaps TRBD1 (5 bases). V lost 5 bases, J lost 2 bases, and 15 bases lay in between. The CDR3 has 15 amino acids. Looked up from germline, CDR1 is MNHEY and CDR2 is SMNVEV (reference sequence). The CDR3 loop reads CASSPILGTNTEAFF. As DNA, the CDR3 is TGTGCCAGCAGTCCTATCCTGGGGACTAACACTGAAGCTTTCTTT.

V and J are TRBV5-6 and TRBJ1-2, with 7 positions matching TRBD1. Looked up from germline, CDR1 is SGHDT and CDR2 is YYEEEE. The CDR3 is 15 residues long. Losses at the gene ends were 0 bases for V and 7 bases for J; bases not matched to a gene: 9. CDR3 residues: CASSLVPGGKSGYTF. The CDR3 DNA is TGTGCCAGCAGCTTGGTGCCAGGGGGGAAGAGTGGCTACACCTTC.

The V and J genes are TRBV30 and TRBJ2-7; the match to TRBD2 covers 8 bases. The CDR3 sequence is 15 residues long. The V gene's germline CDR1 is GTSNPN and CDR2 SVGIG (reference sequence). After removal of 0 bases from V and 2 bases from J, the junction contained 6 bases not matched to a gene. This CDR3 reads CAWSVPARGAYEQYF. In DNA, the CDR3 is TGTGCCTGGAGTGTACCCGCGCGGGGGGCCTACGAGCAGTACTTC.

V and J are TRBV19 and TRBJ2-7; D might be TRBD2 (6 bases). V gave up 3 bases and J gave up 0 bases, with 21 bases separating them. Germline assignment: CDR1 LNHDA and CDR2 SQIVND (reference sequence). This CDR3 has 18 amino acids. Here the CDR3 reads CASSMRGRDSHLSYEQYF. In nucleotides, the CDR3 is TGTGCCAGTAGTATGCGGGGCCGGGACTCGCATCTCTCCTACGAGCAGTACTTC.

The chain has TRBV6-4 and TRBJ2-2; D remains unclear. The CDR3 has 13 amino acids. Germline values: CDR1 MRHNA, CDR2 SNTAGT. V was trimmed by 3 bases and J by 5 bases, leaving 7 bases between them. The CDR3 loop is CASSEKPTGELFF. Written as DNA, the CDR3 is TGTGCCAGCAGTGAGAAGCCAACCGGGGAGCTGTTTTTT.

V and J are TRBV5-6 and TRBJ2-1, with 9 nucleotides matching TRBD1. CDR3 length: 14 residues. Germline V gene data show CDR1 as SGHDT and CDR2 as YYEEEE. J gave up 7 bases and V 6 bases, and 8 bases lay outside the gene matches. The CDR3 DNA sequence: TGTGCCAGCATGACGGGACAGGGTTGGAATGAGCAGTTCTTC. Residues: CASMTGQGWNEQFF.

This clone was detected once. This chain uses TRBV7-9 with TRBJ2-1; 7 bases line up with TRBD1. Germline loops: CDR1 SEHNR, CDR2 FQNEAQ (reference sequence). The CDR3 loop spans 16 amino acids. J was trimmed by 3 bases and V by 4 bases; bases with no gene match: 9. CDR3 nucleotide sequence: TGTGCCAGCAGCTATTCCGGGACAGCCTACTACAATGAGCAGTTCTTC. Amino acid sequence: CASSYSGTAYYNEQFF.

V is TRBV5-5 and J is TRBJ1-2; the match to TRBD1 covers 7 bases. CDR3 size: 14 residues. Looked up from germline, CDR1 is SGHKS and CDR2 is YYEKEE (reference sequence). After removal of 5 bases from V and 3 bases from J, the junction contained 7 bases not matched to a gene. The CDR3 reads CASSLTGEYYGYTF. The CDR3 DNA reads TGTGCCAGCAGTCTTACAGGGGAATACTATGGCTACACCTTC. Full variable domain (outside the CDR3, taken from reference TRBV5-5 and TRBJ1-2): DAGVTQSPTHLIKTRGQQVTLRCSPISGHKSVSWYQQVLGQGPQFIFQYYEKEERGRGNFPDRFSARQFPNYSSELNVNALLLGDSALYLCASSLTGEYYGYTFGSGTRLTVV.

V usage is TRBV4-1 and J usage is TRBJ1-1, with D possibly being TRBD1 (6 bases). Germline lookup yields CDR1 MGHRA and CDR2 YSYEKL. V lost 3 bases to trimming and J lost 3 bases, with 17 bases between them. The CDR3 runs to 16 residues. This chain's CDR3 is CASSQGLQGIYTEAFF. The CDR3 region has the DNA TGCGCCAGCAGCCAGGGGTTACAGGGCATCTACACTGAAGCTTTCTTT.

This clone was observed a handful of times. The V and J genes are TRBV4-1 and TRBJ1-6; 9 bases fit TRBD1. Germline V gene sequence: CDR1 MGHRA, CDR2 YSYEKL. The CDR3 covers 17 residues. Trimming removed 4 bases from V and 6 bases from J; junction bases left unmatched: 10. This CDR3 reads CASSPNAGQGSNSPLHF. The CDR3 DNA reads TGCGCCAGCAGCCCGAACGCGGGACAGGGAAGTAATTCACCCCTCCACTTT.

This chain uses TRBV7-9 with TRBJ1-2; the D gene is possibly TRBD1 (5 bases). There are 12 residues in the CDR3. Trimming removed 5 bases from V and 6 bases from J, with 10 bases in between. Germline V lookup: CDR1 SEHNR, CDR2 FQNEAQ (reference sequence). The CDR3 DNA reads TGTGCCAGCAGCCCACGGGGGGATGGCTACACCTTC. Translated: CASSPRGDGYTF. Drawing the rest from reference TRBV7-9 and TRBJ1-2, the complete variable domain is DTGVSQNPRHKITKRGQNVTFRCDPISEHNRLYWYRQTLGQGPEFLTYFQNEAQLEKSRLLSDRFSAERPKGSFSTLEIQRTEQGDSAMYLCASSPRGDGYTFGSGTRLTVV.

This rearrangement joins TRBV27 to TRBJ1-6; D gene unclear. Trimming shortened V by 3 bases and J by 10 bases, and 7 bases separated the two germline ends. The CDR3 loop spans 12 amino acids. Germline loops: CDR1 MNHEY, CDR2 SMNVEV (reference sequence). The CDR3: CASSFFKSPLHF. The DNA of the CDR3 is TGTGCCAGCAGTTTTTTCAAATCACCCCTCCACTTT.

The CDR3 loop reads CASSPRTGRSTEAFF. CDR3 coding DNA: TGTGCCAGCTCACCCCGGACAGGCCGGAGCACTGAAGCTTTCTTT. The J gene is TRBJ1-1, the V gene TRBV18; 7 bases are shared with TRBD1. The length of the CDR3 is 15 residues. Germline V gives CDR1 KGHSH, CDR2 LQKENI. The ends lost 3 bases at V and 4 bases at J; junction bases unmatched: 8.